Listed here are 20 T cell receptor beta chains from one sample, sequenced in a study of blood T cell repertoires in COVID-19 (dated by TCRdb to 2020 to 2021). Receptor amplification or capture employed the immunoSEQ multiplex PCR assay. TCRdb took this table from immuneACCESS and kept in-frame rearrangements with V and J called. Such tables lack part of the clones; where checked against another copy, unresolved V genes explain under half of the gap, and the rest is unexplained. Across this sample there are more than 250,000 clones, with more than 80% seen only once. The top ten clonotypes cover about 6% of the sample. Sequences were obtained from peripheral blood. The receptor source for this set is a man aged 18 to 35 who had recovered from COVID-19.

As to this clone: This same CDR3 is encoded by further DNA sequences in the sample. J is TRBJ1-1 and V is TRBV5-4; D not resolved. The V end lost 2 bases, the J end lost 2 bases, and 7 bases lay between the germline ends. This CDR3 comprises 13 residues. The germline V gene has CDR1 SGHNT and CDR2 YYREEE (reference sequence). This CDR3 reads CASSLSHNTEAFF. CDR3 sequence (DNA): TGTGCCAGCAGCTTATCACATAACACTGAAGCTTTCTTT.

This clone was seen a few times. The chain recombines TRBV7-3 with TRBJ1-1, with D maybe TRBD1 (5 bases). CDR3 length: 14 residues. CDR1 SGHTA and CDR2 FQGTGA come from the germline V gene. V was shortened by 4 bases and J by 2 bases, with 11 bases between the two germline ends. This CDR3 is CASSWGGSNTEAFF. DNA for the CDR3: TGTGCCAGCAGCTGGGGCGGATCCAACACTGAAGCTTTCTTT.

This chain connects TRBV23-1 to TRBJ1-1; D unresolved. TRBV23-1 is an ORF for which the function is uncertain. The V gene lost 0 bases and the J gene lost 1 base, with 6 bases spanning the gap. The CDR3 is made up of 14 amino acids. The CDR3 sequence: CASSQSGRNTEAFF. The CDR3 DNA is TGCGCCAGCAGTCAATCGGGCAGGAACACTGAAGCTTTCTTT.

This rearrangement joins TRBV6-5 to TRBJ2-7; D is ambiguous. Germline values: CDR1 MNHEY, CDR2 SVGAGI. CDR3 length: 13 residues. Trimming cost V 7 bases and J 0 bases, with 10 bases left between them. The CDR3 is CASTADNSYEQYF. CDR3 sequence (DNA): TGTGCCAGCACCGCCGACAACTCCTACGAGCAGTACTTC.

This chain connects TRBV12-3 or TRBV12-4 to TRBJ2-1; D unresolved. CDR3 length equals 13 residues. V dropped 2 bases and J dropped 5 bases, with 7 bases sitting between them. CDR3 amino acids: CASSLLRNNEQFF. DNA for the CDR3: TGTGCCAGCAGTTTACTGCGGAACAATGAGCAGTTCTTC.

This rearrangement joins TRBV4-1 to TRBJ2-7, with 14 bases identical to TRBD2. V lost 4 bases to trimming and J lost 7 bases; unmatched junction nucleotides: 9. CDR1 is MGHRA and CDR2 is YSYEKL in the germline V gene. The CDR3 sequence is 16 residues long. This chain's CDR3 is CASSPGTSGSRKEQYF. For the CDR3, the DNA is TGCGCCAGCAGCCCGGGGACTAGCGGGAGTCGGAAGGAGCAGTACTTC.

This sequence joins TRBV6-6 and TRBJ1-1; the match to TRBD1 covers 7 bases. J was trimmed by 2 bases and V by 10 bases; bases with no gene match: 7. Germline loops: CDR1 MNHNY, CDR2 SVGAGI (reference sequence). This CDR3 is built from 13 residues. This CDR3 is CATNRDSNTEAFF. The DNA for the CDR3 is TGTGCCACCAACAGGGACAGCAACACTGAAGCTTTCTTT.

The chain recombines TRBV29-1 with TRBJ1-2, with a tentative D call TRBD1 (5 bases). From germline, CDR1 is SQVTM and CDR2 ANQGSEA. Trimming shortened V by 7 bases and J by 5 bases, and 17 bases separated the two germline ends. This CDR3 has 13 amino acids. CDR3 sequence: CSGGTPNGYGYTF. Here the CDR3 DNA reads TGCAGCGGGGGGACTCCCAACGGATATGGCTACACCTTC.

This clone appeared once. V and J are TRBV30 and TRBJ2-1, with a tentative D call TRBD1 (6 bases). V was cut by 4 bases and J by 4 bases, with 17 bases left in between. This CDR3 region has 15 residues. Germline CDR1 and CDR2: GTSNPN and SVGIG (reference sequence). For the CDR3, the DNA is TGTGCCTGGATTAAACCGGGACAAAATTACAATGAGCAGTTCTTC. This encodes CAWIKPGQNYNEQFF.

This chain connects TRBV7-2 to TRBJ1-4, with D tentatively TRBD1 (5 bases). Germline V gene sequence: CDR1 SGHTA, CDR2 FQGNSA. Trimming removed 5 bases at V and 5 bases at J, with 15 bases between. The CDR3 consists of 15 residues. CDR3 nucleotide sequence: TGTGCCAGCAGCCCAGGGAGGGGAATAAATGAAAAACTGTTTTTT. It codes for CASSPGRGINEKLFF.

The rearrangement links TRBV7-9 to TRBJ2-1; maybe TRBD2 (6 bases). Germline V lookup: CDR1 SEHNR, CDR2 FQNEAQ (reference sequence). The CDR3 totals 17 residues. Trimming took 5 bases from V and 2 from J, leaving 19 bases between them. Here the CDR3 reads CASSPRSPGLPYNEQFF. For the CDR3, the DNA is TGTGCCAGCAGCCCGCGATCCCCGGGACTCCCCTACAATGAGCAGTTCTTC.

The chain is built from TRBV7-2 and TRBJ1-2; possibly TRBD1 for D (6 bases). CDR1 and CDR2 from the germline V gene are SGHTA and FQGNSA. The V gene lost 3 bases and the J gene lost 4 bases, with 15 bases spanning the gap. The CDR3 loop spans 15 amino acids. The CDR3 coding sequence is TGTGCCAGCAGCTTTTCAGGGGTTGGGAGCTATGGCTACACCTTC. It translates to CASSFSGVGSYGYTF.

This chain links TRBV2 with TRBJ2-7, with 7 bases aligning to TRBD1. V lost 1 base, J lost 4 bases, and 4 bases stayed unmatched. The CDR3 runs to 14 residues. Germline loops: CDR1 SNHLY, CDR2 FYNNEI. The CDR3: CASSEVGGDYEQYF. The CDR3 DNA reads TGTGCCAGCAGTGAAGTAGGGGGCGATTACGAGCAGTACTTC.

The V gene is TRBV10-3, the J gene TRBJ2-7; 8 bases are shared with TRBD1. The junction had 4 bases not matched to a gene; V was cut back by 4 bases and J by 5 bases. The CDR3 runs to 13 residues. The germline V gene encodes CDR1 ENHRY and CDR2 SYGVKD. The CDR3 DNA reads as TGTGCCATCAGTGCGGGACAGGTCGACGAGCAGTACTTC. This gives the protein CAISAGQVDEQYF.

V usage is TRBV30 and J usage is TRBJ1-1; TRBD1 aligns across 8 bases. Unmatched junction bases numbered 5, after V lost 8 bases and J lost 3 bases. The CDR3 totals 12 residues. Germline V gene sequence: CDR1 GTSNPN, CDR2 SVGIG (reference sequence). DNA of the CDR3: TGTGCCAGAGACAGGGGAGACACTGAAGCTTTCTTT. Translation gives CARDRGDTEAFF.

This CDR3 reads CASSLTGGGNQPQHF. CDR3 DNA: TGCGCCAGCAGCCTGACTGGGGGCGGCAATCAGCCCCAGCATTTT. This chain connects TRBV5-1 to TRBJ1-5; tentatively, D is TRBD1 (6 bases). Looked up from germline, CDR1 is SGHRS and CDR2 is YFSETQ. The CDR3 is 15 amino acids. The germline V and J ends were trimmed by 4 bases and 2 bases, with 13 bases remaining between them.

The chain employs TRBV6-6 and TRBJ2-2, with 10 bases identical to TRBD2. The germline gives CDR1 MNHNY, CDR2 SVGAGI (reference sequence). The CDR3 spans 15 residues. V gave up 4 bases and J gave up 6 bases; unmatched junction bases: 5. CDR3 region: CASSSEAGGAGELFF. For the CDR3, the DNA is TGTGCCAGCAGTTCGGAAGCGGGGGGGGCCGGGGAGCTGTTTTTT.

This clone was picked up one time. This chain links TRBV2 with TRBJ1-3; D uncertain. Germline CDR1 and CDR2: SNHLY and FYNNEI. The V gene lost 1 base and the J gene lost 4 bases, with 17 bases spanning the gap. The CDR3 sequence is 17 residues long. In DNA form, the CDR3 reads TGTGCCAGCAGTGAAGTCTCCTGGCTGGGCAAGGGAAACACCATATATTTT. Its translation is CASSEVSWLGKGNTIYF.

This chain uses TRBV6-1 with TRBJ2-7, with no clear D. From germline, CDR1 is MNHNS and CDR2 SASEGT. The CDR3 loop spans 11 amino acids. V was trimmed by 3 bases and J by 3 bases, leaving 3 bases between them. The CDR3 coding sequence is TGTGCCAGCAGTGAGCGCTACGAGCAGTACTTC. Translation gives CASSERYEQYF.

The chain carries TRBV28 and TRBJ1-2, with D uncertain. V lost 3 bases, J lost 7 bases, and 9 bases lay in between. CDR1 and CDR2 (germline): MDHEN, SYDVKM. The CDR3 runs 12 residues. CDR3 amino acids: CASSFLSRGYTF. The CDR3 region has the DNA TGTGCCAGCAGTTTCCTCAGTCGTGGCTACACCTTC.